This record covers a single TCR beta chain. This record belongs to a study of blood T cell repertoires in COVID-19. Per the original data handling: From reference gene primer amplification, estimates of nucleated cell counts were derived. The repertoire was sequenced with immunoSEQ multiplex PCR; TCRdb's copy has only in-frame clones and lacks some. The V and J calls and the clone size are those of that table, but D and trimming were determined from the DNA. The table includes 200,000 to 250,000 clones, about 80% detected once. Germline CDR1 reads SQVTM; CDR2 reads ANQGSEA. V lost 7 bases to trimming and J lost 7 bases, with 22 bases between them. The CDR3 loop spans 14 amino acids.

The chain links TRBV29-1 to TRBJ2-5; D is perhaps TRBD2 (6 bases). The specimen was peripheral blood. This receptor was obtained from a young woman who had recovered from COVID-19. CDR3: CSAEGGGTAPTQYF. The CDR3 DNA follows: TGCAGCGCCGAGGGAGGCGGGACCGCCCCGACCCAGTACTTC.